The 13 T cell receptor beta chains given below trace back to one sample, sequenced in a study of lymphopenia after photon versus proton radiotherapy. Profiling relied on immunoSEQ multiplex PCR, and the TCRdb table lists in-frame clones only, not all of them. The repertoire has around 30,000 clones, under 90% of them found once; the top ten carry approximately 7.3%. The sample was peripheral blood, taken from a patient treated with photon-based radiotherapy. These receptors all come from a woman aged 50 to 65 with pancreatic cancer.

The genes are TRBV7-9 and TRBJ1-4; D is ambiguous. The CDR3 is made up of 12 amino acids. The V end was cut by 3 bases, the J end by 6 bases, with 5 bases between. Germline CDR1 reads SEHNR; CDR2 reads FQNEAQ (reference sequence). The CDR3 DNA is TGTGCCAGCAGCTTCCGCGATGAAAAACTGTTTTTT. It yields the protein CASSFRDEKLFF.

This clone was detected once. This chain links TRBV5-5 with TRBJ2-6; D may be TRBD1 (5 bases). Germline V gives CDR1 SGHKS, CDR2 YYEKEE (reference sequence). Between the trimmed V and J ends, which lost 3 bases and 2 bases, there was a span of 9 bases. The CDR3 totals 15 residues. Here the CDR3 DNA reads TGTGCCAGCAGCTCTGACAGAGCTGGGGCCAACGTCCTGACTTTC. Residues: CASSSDRAGANVLTF.

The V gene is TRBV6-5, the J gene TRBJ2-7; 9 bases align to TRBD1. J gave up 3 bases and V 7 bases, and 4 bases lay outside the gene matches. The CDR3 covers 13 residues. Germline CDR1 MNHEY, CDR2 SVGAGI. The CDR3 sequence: CASIGTGNYEQYF. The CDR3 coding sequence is TGTGCCAGCATAGGGACAGGGAACTACGAGCAGTACTTC.

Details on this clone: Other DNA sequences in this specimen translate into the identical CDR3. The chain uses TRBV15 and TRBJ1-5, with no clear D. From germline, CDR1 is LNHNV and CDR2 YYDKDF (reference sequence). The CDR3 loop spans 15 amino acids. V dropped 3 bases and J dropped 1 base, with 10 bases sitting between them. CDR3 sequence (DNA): TGTGCCACCAGCAGCGGGAGGTCGAGCAATCAGCCCCAGCATTTT. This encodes CATSSGRSSNQPQHF.

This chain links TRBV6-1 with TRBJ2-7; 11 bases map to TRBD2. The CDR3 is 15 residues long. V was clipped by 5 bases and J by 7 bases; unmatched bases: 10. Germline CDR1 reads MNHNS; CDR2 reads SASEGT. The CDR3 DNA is TGTGCCAGCAGTCCCGGGACTAGCGGAGGATGGGAGCAGTACTTC. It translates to CASSPGTSGGWEQYF.

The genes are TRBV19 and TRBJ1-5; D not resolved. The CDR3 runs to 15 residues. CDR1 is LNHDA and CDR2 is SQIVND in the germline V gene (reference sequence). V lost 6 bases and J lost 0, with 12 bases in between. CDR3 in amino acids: CASRSEGYSNQPQHF. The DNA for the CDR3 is TGTGCCAGTAGATCAGAGGGATATAGCAATCAGCCCCAGCATTTT.

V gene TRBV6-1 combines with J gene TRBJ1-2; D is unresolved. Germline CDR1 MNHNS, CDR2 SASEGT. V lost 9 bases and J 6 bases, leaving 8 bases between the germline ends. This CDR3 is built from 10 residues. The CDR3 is CASRGDGYTF. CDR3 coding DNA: TGTGCCAGTCGGGGAGATGGCTACACCTTC.

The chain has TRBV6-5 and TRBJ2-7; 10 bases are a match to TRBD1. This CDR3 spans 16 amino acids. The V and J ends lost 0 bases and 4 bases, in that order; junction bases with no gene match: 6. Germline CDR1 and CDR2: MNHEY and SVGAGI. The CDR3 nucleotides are TGTGCCAGCAGTTACTCGGGGCCGGGACAGGGGTACGAGCAGTACTTC. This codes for CASSYSGPGQGYEQYF.

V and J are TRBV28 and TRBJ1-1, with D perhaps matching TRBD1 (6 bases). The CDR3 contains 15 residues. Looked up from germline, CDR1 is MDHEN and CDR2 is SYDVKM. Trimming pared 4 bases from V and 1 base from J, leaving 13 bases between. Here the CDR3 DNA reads TGTGCCAGCAGTTGGGACACTCCGTGGAACACTGAAGCTTTCTTT. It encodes CASSWDTPWNTEAFF. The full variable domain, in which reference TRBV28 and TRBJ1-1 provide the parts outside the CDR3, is DVKVTQSSRYLVKRTGEKVFLECVQDMDHENMFWYRQDPGLGLRLIYFSYDVKMKEKGDIPEGYSVSREKKERFSLILESASTNQTSMYLCASSWDTPWNTEAFFGQGTRLTVV.

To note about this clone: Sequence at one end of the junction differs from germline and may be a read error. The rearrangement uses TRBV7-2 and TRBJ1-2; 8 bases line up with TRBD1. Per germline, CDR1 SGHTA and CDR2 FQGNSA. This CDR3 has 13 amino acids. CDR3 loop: CASSPDRAYGYTF. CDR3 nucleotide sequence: TGCGCCAGCAGCCCGGACAGGGCCTATGGCTACACCTTC.

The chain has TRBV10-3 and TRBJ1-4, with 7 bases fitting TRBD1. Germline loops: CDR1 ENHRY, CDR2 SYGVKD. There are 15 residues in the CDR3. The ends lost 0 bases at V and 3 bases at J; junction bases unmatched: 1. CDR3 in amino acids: CAISESGTANEKLFF. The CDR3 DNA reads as TGTGCCATCAGTGAGTCCGGGACAGCTAATGAAAAACTGTTTTTT.

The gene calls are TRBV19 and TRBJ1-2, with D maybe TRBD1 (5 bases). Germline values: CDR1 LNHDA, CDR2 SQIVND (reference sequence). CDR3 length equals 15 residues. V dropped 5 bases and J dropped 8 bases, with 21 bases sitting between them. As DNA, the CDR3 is TGTGCCAGTAGTCTTTTGACAGAAAGGGAGGAAGGCTACACCTTC. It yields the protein CASSLLTEREEGYTF.

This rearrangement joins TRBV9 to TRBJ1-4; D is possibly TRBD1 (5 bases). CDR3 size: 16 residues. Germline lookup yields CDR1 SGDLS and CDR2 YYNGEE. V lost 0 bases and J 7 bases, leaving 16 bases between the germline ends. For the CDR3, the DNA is TGTGCCAGCAGCGTAGCTATCCCAGGGCCAGGTGAAAAACTGTTTTTT. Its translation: CASSVAIPGPGEKLFF.